This TCR beta chain came from a study of T-cell memory formation after mild COVID-19. Overall study context: Clusters of TCRs were largely donor specific. Study-wide results and caveats: From day 15 to 85, contracting clones were balanced between CD4 and CD8, whereas later expanders leaned toward CD4+. The pre-infection memory compartment contained some responding clones, suggesting cross-reactive memory joined. Whether day 37 second-wave clones are SARS-CoV-2-specific was not confirmed.

From the 5' RACE reads, TCRdb called clonotypes with MiXCR, one entry per CDR3 protein. The sample contains 400,000 to 450,000 distinct CDR3 sequences, around 17% of which appear only once. The length of the CDR3 is 16 residues. The trim removed 0 bases at V and 4 bases at J, leaving 5 bases unmatched. Germline V gene data show CDR1 as SGHRS and CDR2 as YFSETQ. About this clonotype itself: What it binds is unknown.

The sample was PBMCs or a T cell subset sorted from them (not recorded which). This TCR was recovered from a man aged 18-30 years who had mild COVID-19 (a few samples of this study predate the infection). Cell type and time point are not known. V gene TRBV5-1 combines with J gene TRBJ2-1; TRBD2 aligns across 9 bases. CDR3 nucleotide sequence: TGCGCCAGCAGCTTGGTTCCTAGCGGGGAGTACAATGAGCAGTTCTTC. Its protein is CASSLVPSGEYNEQFF.